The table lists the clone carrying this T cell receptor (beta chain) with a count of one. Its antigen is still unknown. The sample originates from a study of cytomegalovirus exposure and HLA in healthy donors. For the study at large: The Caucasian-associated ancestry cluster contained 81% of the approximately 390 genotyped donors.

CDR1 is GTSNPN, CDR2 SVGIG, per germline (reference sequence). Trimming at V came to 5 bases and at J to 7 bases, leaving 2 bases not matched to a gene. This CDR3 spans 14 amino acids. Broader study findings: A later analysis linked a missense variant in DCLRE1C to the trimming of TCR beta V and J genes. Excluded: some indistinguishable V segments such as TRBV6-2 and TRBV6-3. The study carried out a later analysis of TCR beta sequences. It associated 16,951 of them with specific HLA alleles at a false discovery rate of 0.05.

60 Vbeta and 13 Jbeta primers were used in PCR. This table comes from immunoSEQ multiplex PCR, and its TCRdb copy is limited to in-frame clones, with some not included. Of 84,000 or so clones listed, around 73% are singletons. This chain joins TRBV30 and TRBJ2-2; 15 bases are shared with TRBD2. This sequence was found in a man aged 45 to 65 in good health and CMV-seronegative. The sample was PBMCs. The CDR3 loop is CAWGLAGGYGELFF. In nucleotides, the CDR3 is TGTGCCTGGGGACTAGCGGGGGGGTACGGGGAGCTGTTTTTT.